A selection of T cell receptor beta chains follows, all from one sample in a study of CD8 T cells in Susac syndrome. TCRdb re-analysed the immunoSEQ multiplex PCR reads in MiXCR, keeping a single row per CDR3 protein. The sample gives some 200,000 distinct CDR3 sequences, 95% of which show up once; approximately 0.1% is in the top ten. Source material: CD4+ T cells from PBMCs. These receptors were obtained from a human donor with Susac syndrome. The CDR3 runs from the conserved cysteine through the conserved F or W. Fields, in order: D gene, clone size, J gene, V gene, CDR3 protein, CDR3 DNA. The D gene is left open where the match is weak. Only part of the rows carry a size: once, few, many, or a class if the clone is expanded.

d_call: NA; clone_size: NA; j_call: TRBJ1-5; v_call: TRBV28; cdr3_aa: CASSHLQPQHF; cdr3_nt: TGTGCCAGCAGCCACCTTCAGCCCCAGCATTTT
d_call: NA; clone_size: NA; j_call: TRBJ1-2; v_call: TRBV30; cdr3_aa: CAWTSGFYGYTF; cdr3_nt: TGTGCCTGGACCTCCGGCTTCTATGGCTACACCTTC
d_call: NA; clone_size: NA; j_call: TRBJ1-6; v_call: TRBV7-3; cdr3_aa: CASSLNSGSNSPLHF; cdr3_nt: TGTGCCAGCAGCTTAAATTCAGGCTCTAATTCACCCCTCCACTTT
d_call: NA; clone_size: NA; j_call: TRBJ2-3; v_call: TRBV3-1; cdr3_aa: CASSQPRDGTDTQYF; cdr3_nt: TGTGCCAGCAGCCAACCAAGGGACGGCACAGATACGCAGTATTTT
d_call: TRBD1; clone_size: NA; j_call: TRBJ1-2; v_call: TRBV28; cdr3_aa: CASSSRQGITAF; cdr3_nt: TGTGCCAGCAGTTCCCGACAGGGGATTACCGCCTTC
d_call: TRBD2; clone_size: few; j_call: TRBJ2-2; v_call: TRBV20-1; cdr3_aa: CSARDRGLAGGNTGELFF; cdr3_nt: TGCAGTGCTAGAGATCGGGGACTAGCGGGGGGGAACACCGGGGAGCTGTTTTTT
d_call: TRBD2; clone_size: NA; j_call: TRBJ2-7; v_call: TRBV13; cdr3_aa: CASSVSGGAAQYF; cdr3_nt: TGTGCCAGCAGTGTCAGCGGGGGGGCAGCCCAGTACTTC
d_call: NA; clone_size: once; j_call: TRBJ2-2; v_call: TRBV5-4; cdr3_aa: CASSLGQSTGELFF; cdr3_nt: TGTGCCAGCAGCCTAGGACAGAGCACCGGGGAGCTGTTTTTT
d_call: TRBD1; clone_size: NA; j_call: TRBJ1-2; v_call: TRBV11-2; cdr3_aa: CASSWDREVYGYTF; cdr3_nt: TGTGCCAGCAGCTGGGACAGGGAGGTCTATGGCTACACCTTC
d_call: NA; clone_size: NA; j_call: TRBJ1-5; v_call: TRBV4-1; cdr3_aa: CASSQDAPRPQHF; cdr3_nt: TGCGCCAGCAGCCAAGACGCCCCCAGGCCCCAGCATTTT
d_call: TRBD1; clone_size: NA; j_call: TRBJ1-5; v_call: TRBV20-1; cdr3_aa: CSAVGQGRVGNQPQHF; cdr3_nt: TGCAGTGCAGTCGGACAGGGAAGGGTAGGCAATCAGCCCCAGCATTTT
d_call: NA; clone_size: once; j_call: TRBJ1-2; v_call: TRBV20-1; cdr3_aa: CSARDRTAGGYTF; cdr3_nt: TGCAGTGCTAGAGATCGGACAGCCGGAGGCTACACCTTC
d_call: TRBD1; clone_size: once; j_call: TRBJ1-1; v_call: TRBV7-9; cdr3_aa: CASSLWTGGWLDTEAFF; cdr3_nt: TGTGCCAGCAGCTTATGGACAGGGGGTTGGTTGGACACTGAAGCTTTCTTT
d_call: NA; clone_size: NA; j_call: TRBJ1-5; v_call: TRBV3-1; cdr3_aa: CASSQEGRYQPQHF; cdr3_nt: TGTGCCAGCAGCCAGGAGGGTAGATATCAGCCCCAGCATTTT
d_call: NA; clone_size: NA; j_call: TRBJ2-7; v_call: TRBV29-1; cdr3_aa: CSVDSQGGEQYF; cdr3_nt: TGCAGCGTTGATTCGCAGGGCGGCGAGCAGTACTTC
d_call: NA; clone_size: once; j_call: TRBJ2-7; v_call: TRBV12-5; cdr3_aa: CASGFGAYEQYF; cdr3_nt: TGTGCTAGTGGTTTCGGAGCCTACGAGCAGTACTTC
d_call: TRBD1; clone_size: NA; j_call: TRBJ1-3; v_call: TRBV27; cdr3_aa: CASSSDRESGNTIYF; cdr3_nt: TGTGCCAGCAGTTCCGACAGGGAATCTGGAAACACCATATATTTT
d_call: TRBD2; clone_size: NA; j_call: TRBJ2-3; v_call: TRBV25-1; cdr3_aa: CASSEFSGGLNTDTQYF; cdr3_nt: TGTGCCAGCAGTGAATTTTCGGGAGGATTGAACACAGATACGCAGTATTTT
d_call: TRBD1; clone_size: once; j_call: TRBJ1-1; v_call: TRBV27; cdr3_aa: CASSLPGGTEAFF; cdr3_nt: TGTGCCAGCAGTTTACCAGGGGGGACTGAAGCTTTCTTT
d_call: NA; clone_size: NA; j_call: TRBJ1-2; v_call: TRBV5-6; cdr3_aa: CASSFRGPGDGYTF; cdr3_nt: TGTGCCAGCAGCTTCCGGGGACCAGGGGATGGCTACACCTTC
d_call: TRBD2; clone_size: NA; j_call: TRBJ2-3; v_call: TRBV9; cdr3_aa: CASSAAASGRTDTQYF; cdr3_nt: TGTGCCAGCAGCGCCGCGGCTAGCGGGAGGACAGATACGCAGTATTTT
d_call: TRBD2; clone_size: NA; j_call: TRBJ2-1; v_call: TRBV19; cdr3_aa: CASSTPSGGPYNEQFF; cdr3_nt: TGTGCCAGTAGTACCCCCAGCGGGGGGCCCTACAATGAGCAGTTCTTC
d_call: TRBD2; clone_size: NA; j_call: TRBJ2-3; v_call: TRBV4-1; cdr3_aa: CASSQVASGGADTQYF; cdr3_nt: TGCGCCAGCAGCCAAGTTGCTAGCGGGGGGGCGGATACGCAGTATTTT
d_call: NA; clone_size: NA; j_call: TRBJ2-3; v_call: TRBV12-3/TRBV12-4; cdr3_aa: CASSTTSSQYF; cdr3_nt: TGTGCCAGCAGTACCACCTCTTCGCAGTATTTT
d_call: NA; clone_size: NA; j_call: TRBJ1-1; v_call: TRBV2; cdr3_aa: CASSANFANTEAFF; cdr3_nt: TGTGCCAGCAGTGCGAATTTTGCGAACACTGAAGCTTTCTTT
d_call: NA; clone_size: once; j_call: TRBJ2-7; v_call: TRBV4-1; cdr3_aa: CASSQVGSYEQYF; cdr3_nt: TGCGCCAGCAGCCAAGTTGGCTCCTACGAGCAGTACTTC
d_call: NA; clone_size: NA; j_call: TRBJ1-4; v_call: TRBV9; cdr3_aa: CASSVGMTGGEKLFF; cdr3_nt: TGTGCCAGCAGCGTAGGGATGACAGGAGGAGAAAAACTGTTTTTT
d_call: NA; clone_size: NA; j_call: TRBJ2-2; v_call: TRBV20-1; cdr3_aa: CSASPSGAPGRTGELFF; cdr3_nt: TGCAGTGCTAGCCCATCCGGGGCCCCAGGGCGGACCGGGGAGCTGTTTTTT
d_call: TRBD1; clone_size: NA; j_call: TRBJ1-1; v_call: TRBV23-1; cdr3_aa: CASSLAGGKNTEAFF; cdr3_nt: TGCGCCAGCAGTTTAGCAGGGGGCAAGAACACTGAAGCTTTCTTT
d_call: TRBD1; clone_size: NA; j_call: TRBJ1-2; v_call: TRBV20-1; cdr3_aa: CSARVLDRGHYGYTF; cdr3_nt: TGCAGTGCTAGAGTCTTGGACAGGGGCCACTATGGCTACACCTTC
d_call: TRBD1; clone_size: NA; j_call: TRBJ1-2; v_call: TRBV11-2; cdr3_aa: CASSLVIPGGANYGYTF; cdr3_nt: TGTGCCAGCAGCTTAGTGATCCCAGGGGGAGCTAACTATGGCTACACCTTC